The T cell receptor (beta chain) described here comes from a study of blood T cell repertoires in COVID-19. Background on the study: Some COVID-19 samples were acute and others convalescent; all came from the United States, Italy and Spain. From T cells, B-cell-depleted T cells, or PBMCs came the material, which was cDNA or gDNA.

Germline loops: CDR1 SGHAT, CDR2 FQNNGV. Losses at the gene ends were 1 base for V and 4 bases for J; bases not matched to a gene: 7. This CDR3 spans 16 amino acids. The assay was immunoSEQ multiplex PCR, and TCRdb's table has in-frame clones only and misses some. This table has about 260,000 clones, about 88% appearing once. The TCR was taken from a woman in her fifties or sixties with COVID-19, enrolled during active disease. Material for sequencing was peripheral blood. The chain employs TRBV11-2 and TRBJ2-1, with 7 bases fitting TRBD2. CDR3: CASSLAVAGAYNEQFF. DNA of the CDR3: TGTGCCAGCAGCTTAGCAGTTGCGGGAGCATACAATGAGCAGTTCTTC.